These 28 T cell receptor beta chains originate from one sample sequenced in a study of T cell repertoires in cytomegalovirus infection. MiXCR, applied by TCRdb to the reads, yields one record per CDR3 protein. The sample lists around 540,000 distinct CDR3 sequences; 25% to 35% were seen once. Their target antigens are unknown. The material was cultured PBMCs, obtained from culture after CMV antigen stimulation. The receptors here all came from a human donor in good health (CMV status not recorded). Some clones in this sample may be carry-over from other donors' samples.

This clonotype was seen a few times. V is TRBV12-5 and J is TRBJ2-6, with TRBD1 as a possible D gene (7 bases). V was shortened by 9 bases and J by 6 bases, with 24 bases between the two germline ends. This CDR3 spans 17 amino acids. The germline CDR1 and CDR2 sequences are LGHNT and FRNRAP. The CDR3 DNA is TGTGCTAGGAAGACAGGGTTTTGGCGGGGTTTGGCCAACGTCCTGACTTTC. Translation gives CARKTGFWRGLANVLTF.

The chain uses TRBV11-2 and TRBJ1-1; 7 bases match TRBD1. V was clipped by 7 bases and J by 0 bases; unmatched bases: 14. CDR3 length: 17 residues. Germline V gene sequence: CDR1 SGHAT, CDR2 FQNNGV. CDR3 DNA sequence: TGTGCCAGCACCCCGGGAAGGGGGCGATCGATGAACACTGAAGCTTTCTTT. Translation gives CASTPGRGRSMNTEAFF.

In its sample, this clonotype was seen many times. The chain joins TRBV5-1 to TRBJ2-7, with D unresolved. V was clipped by 0 bases and J by 5 bases, with 6 bases between them. This CDR3 spans 12 amino acids. In germline, CDR1 is SGHRS, CDR2 YFSETQ. The CDR3 nucleotides are TGCGCCAGCAGCTTGGGTAGCAACGAGCAGTACTTC. It translates to CASSLGSNEQYF.

In its sample, this clonotype was seen a few times. This chain joins TRBV4-2 and TRBJ2-5; D not certain. Germline V lookup: CDR1 LGHNA, CDR2 YNFKEQ. Trimming removed 1 base from V and 2 bases from J, with 8 bases in between. The length of the CDR3 is 14 residues. The CDR3 nucleotides are TGTGCCAGCAGCCAAGTTCGAGTGCAAGAGACCCAGTACTTC. Translation gives CASSQVRVQETQYF.

V and J are TRBV5-4 and TRBJ2-2; 9 bases line up with TRBD1. This CDR3 contains 14 residues. Unmatched junction bases numbered 4, after V lost 4 bases and J lost 6 bases. Germline V gives CDR1 SGHNT, CDR2 YYREEE (reference sequence). The CDR3 nucleotides are TGTGCCAGCAGCCGACAGGGGGTCCCCGGGGAGCTGTTTTTT. Translation: CASSRQGVPGELFF.

The rearrangement uses TRBV12-5 and TRBJ2-5, with TRBD1 matching over 8 bases. Germline V gene sequence: CDR1 LGHNT, CDR2 FRNRAP. V lost 2 bases to trimming and J lost 2 bases; unmatched junction nucleotides: 4. This CDR3 is 15 amino acids long. The chain's CDR3 is CASGLIRQGQETQYF. Here the CDR3 DNA reads TGTGCTAGTGGTTTGATAAGACAGGGGCAAGAGACCCAGTACTTC.

The chain couples TRBV24-1 to TRBJ2-3; unclear D gene. V was clipped by 8 bases and J by 5 bases, with 7 bases between them. Germline CDR1 KGHDR, CDR2 SFDVKD. The CDR3 loop spans 11 amino acids. The CDR3 nucleotides read TGTGCCACCAAGGTGGGAGATACGCAGTATTTT. Translating gives CATKVGDTQYF.

V is TRBV24-1 and J is TRBJ1-2, with TRBD1 matching 10 bases. CDR1 is KGHDR, CDR2 SFDVKD, per germline. The CDR3 extends over 16 amino acids. V lost 5 bases and J lost 4; bases outside the gene matches: 9. Here the CDR3 reads CATSAKSWTGGYGYTF. DNA for the CDR3: TGTGCCACCAGTGCCAAATCCTGGACAGGGGGCTATGGCTACACCTTC.

For the CDR3, the DNA is TGTGCCAGCACCTCGAACAGGGGGAGGACCGGGGAGCTGTTTTTT. Its translation is CASTSNRGRTGELFF. This chain uses TRBV12-3 or TRBV12-4 with TRBJ2-2, with 8 positions matching TRBD1. V shed 7 bases, J shed 5 bases, and the junction held 9 bases outside the gene matches. The CDR3 runs 15 residues.

The CDR3 sequence is CASSPRTGAEAFF. CDR3 bases: TGTGCCAGCAGCCCCCGGACAGGCGCTGAAGCTTTCTTT. The chain carries TRBV13 and TRBJ1-1; 7 bases map to TRBD1. The CDR3 is made up of 13 amino acids. The germline gives CDR1 PRHDT, CDR2 FYEKMQ (reference sequence). The V and J ends lost 5 bases and 6 bases, in that order; junction bases with no gene match: 6.

This sequence joins TRBV25-1 and TRBJ2-3; the D gene is possibly TRBD1 (5 bases). The germline V gene encodes CDR1 MGHDK and CDR2 SYGVNS. The CDR3 has 17 residues. V shed 4 bases and J shed 0 bases, with 17 bases lying between them. The CDR3 nucleotides read TGTGCCAGCAGTGCAAATGGTGGGCAGGGAAGCACAGATACGCAGTATTTT. It encodes CASSANGGQGSTDTQYF.

This clonotype was found a few times. The V and J genes are TRBV5-4 and TRBJ2-3; 11 bases are a match to TRBD2. The germline CDR1 and CDR2 sequences are SGHNT and YYREEE (reference sequence). V trimming: 4 bases; J trimming: 0 bases; junction bases outside the gene matches: 10. The CDR3 contains 18 residues. CDR3 bases: TGTGCCAGCAGCCACTCCCTGACTAGCGGGAAAAGCACAGATACGCAGTATTTT. It is translated as CASSHSLTSGKSTDTQYF.

This clonotype was seen more than once but under ten times. The chain is built from TRBV10-3 and TRBJ2-1; D possibly corresponds to TRBD1 (5 bases). Trimming took off 4 bases at V and 2 bases at J, with 12 bases between the two ends. Germline assignment: CDR1 ENHRY and CDR2 SYGVKD. The CDR3 spans 15 residues. The DNA for the CDR3 is TGTGCCATCAGTGGACAGCGTATTACCTACAATGAGCAGTTCTTC. Translated: CAISGQRITYNEQFF.

This clonotype was seen more than once but under ten times. The rearrangement uses TRBV7-2 and TRBJ2-2, with 10 bases lining up with TRBD2. CDR1 SGHTA and CDR2 FQGNSA come from the germline V gene. This CDR3 is built from 16 residues. V lost 2 bases to trimming and J lost 7 bases; unmatched junction nucleotides: 7. The CDR3 DNA reads as TGTGCCAGCAGCTTAAAGCTAGCGGGAGATGGCGGGGAGCTGTTTTTT. As protein: CASSLKLAGDGGELFF.

The chain joins TRBV6-2 or TRBV6-3 to TRBJ2-1, with 12 nucleotides matching TRBD2. With V trimmed by 6 bases and J by 7 bases, 10 bases remained unmatched. The CDR3 covers 16 residues. CDR1 and CDR2 (germline): MNHEY, SVGEGT. In DNA form, the CDR3 reads TGTGCCAGCAGACGAGACGGTCTAGCGGGAGGGAATGAGCAGTTCTTC. Amino acid sequence: CASRRDGLAGGNEQFF.

The J gene is TRBJ2-7, the V gene TRBV6-2 or TRBV6-3; TRBD2 matches at 8 bases. There are 13 residues in the CDR3. Germline lookup yields CDR1 MNHEY and CDR2 SVGEGT. J lost 11 bases, V lost 4 bases, and 10 bases had no gene match. CDR3 in amino acids: CASSFTAREVEYF. The DNA for the CDR3 is TGTGCCAGCAGTTTTACAGCGCGGGAGGTCGAGTACTTC.

Note on this clonotype: At one end, the junction sequence differs from germline, possibly due to a read error. The V gene is TRBV7-2, the J gene TRBJ1-4, with a possible D match to TRBD1 (6 bases). The CDR3 totals 14 residues. Germline CDR1 reads SGHTA; CDR2 reads FQGNSA. CDR3 sequence reads: CASSLSQGSEKLVF. The CDR3 coding sequence is TGTGCCAGCAGCTTAAGTCAGGGGTCTGAAAAACTGGTTTTT.

The table lists this clonotype with many counts. The J gene is TRBJ2-3, the V gene TRBV7-2; 12 nucleotides line up with TRBD2. CDR1 is SGHTA and CDR2 is FQGNSA in the germline V gene. After removal of 5 bases from V and 4 bases from J, the junction contained 7 bases not matched to a gene. This CDR3 is 16 amino acids long. This CDR3 is CASSTGTSGFADTQYF. In DNA form, the CDR3 reads TGTGCCAGCAGCACCGGGACTAGCGGGTTCGCAGATACGCAGTATTTT.

The J gene is TRBJ2-3, the V gene TRBV6-1; no firm D call. Trimming took 7 bases from V and 4 from J, leaving 12 bases between them. The germline V gene encodes CDR1 MNHNS and CDR2 SASEGT. The CDR3 has 13 residues. CDR3: CASKNLVSDTQYF. In DNA, the CDR3 is TGTGCCAGCAAGAATCTAGTTTCAGATACGCAGTATTTT.

This clonotype has at least ten counts. The chain couples TRBV7-8 to TRBJ2-5, with D possibly called TRBD1 or TRBD2 (6 bases each). V lost 3 bases and J 1 base, leaving 12 bases between the germline ends. The CDR3 is made up of 15 amino acids. Per the germline V gene, CDR1 is SGHVS and CDR2 is FQNEAQ. The chain's CDR3 is CASSFRRGVQETQYF. The DNA for the CDR3 is TGTGCCAGCAGCTTTAGGAGGGGGGTCCAAGAGACCCAGTACTTC. Combining the CDR3 with reference TRBV7-8 and TRBJ2-5 gives the whole variable domain GAGVSQSPRYKVAKRGQDVALRCDPISGHVSLFWYQQALGQGPEFLTYFQNEAQLDKSGLPSDRFFAERPEGSVSTLKIQRTQQEDSAVYLCASSFRRGVQETQYFGPGTRLLVL.

The gene calls are TRBV10-3 and TRBJ2-7; 8 bases fit TRBD1. The V segment lost 0 bases and the J segment 0 bases; nucleotides outside the gene matches: 4. The CDR3 covers 16 residues. Looked up from germline, CDR1 is ENHRY and CDR2 is SYGVKD. CDR3 loop: CAISESRTGSSYEQYF. DNA of the CDR3: TGTGCCATCAGTGAGTCGCGGACAGGGAGCTCCTACGAGCAGTACTTC.

The rearrangement uses TRBV20-1 and TRBJ1-4; 8 positions match TRBD1. In germline, CDR1 is DFQATT, CDR2 SNEGSKA (reference sequence). The V and J ends lost 5 bases and 5 bases, in that order; junction bases with no gene match: 10. The CDR3 length is 15 residues. CDR3 residues: CSAFKTQGVNEKLFF. CDR3 DNA: TGCAGTGCTTTTAAAACACAGGGGGTAAATGAAAAACTGTTTTTT.

The chain carries TRBV12-5 and TRBJ1-1; a weak D match, TRBD1 (6 bases). Germline CDR1 LGHNT, CDR2 FRNRAP. CDR3 size: 16 residues. V lost 3 bases and J lost 0, with 14 bases in between. CDR3 loop: CASGLGGGALNTEAFF. The CDR3 DNA reads as TGTGCTAGTGGTTTAGGGGGTGGGGCCCTGAACACTGAAGCTTTCTTT.

Only a few counts were recorded for this clonotype. This rearrangement joins TRBV11-2 to TRBJ1-4; no clear D. Germline values: CDR1 SGHAT, CDR2 FQNNGV. This CDR3 is built from 11 residues. Trimming pared 5 bases from V and 7 bases from J, leaving 5 bases between. The chain's CDR3 is CASSRTEKLFF. In DNA, the CDR3 is TGTGCCAGCAGCAGGACTGAAAAACTGTTTTTT.

The rearrangement uses TRBV3-1 and TRBJ1-2; D may be TRBD1 (5 bases). V shed 1 base and J shed 7 bases, with 19 bases lying between them. CDR3 length: 16 amino acids. The germline V gene has CDR1 LGHDT and CDR2 YNNKEL (reference sequence). The CDR3 reads CASSQGSRGSAPGYTF. Here the CDR3 DNA reads TGTGCCAGCAGCCAAGGGAGTCGGGGCTCCGCGCCTGGCTACACCTTC.

This clonotype appeared many times. V is TRBV7-2 and J is TRBJ2-5; D gene uncertain. The V gene's germline CDR1 is SGHTA and CDR2 FQGNSA. This CDR3 is 14 amino acids long. Trimming took 6 bases from V and 1 from J, leaving 12 bases between them. Written as DNA, the CDR3 is TGTGCCAGCAGTCTCCTGGGCAGCCAAGAGACCCAGTACTTC. This gives the protein CASSLLGSQETQYF.

CDR3 in amino acids: CASSPLAGGLNEQFF. The CDR3 nucleotides read TGCGCCAGCAGCCCACTAGCGGGAGGTCTCAATGAGCAGTTCTTC. V and J are TRBV4-1 and TRBJ2-1, with 12 bases fitting TRBD2. Germline CDR1 is MGHRA and CDR2 is YSYEKL. With V trimmed by 4 bases and J by 6 bases, 4 bases remained unmatched. The CDR3 is 15 amino acids.

This clonotype was picked up many times. The rearrangement joins TRBV7-2 to TRBJ2-5; D might be TRBD2 (5 bases). The CDR3 totals 14 residues. Germline assignment: CDR1 SGHTA and CDR2 FQGNSA. V was cut by 8 bases and J by 5 bases, with 18 bases left in between. In DNA form, the CDR3 reads TGTGCCAGCTCTCAATATAGGGAGTGGGAGACCCAGTACTTC. Its translation: CASSQYREWETQYF.